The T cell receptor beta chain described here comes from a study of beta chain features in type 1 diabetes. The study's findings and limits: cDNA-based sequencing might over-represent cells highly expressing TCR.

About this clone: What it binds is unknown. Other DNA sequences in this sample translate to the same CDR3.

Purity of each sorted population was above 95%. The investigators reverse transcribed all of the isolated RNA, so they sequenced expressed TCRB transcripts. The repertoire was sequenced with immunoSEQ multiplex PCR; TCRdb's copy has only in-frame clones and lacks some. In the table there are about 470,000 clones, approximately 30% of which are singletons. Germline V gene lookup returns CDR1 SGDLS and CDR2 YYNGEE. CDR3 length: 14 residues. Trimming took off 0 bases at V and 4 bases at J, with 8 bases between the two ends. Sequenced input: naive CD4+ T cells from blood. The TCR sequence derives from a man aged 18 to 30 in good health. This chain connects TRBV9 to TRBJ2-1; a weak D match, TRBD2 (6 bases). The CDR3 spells CASSVGLGYNEQFF. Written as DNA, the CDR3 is TGTGCCAGCAGCGTAGGACTAGGTTACAATGAGCAGTTCTTC.